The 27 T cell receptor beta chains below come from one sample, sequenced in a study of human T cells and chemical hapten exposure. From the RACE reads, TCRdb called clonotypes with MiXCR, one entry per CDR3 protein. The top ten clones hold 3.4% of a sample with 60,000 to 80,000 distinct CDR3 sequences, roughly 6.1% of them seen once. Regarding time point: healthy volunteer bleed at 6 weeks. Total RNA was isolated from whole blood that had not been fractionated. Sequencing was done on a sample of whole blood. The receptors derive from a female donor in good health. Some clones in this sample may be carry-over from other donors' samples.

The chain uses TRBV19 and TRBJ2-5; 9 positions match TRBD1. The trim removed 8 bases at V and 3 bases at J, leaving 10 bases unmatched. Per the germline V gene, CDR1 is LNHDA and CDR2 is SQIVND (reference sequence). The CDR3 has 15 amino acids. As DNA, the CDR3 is TGTGCCAGTTCCAGCTTTCGGGACAGGGAAGAGACCCAGTACTTC. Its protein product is CASSSFRDREETQYF. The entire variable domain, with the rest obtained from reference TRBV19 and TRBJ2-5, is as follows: DGGITQSPKYLFRKEGQNVTLSCEQNLNHDAMYWYRQDPGQGLRLIYYSQIVNDFQKGDIAEGYSVSREKKESFPLTVTSAQKNPTAFYLCASSSFRDREETQYFGPGTRLLVL.

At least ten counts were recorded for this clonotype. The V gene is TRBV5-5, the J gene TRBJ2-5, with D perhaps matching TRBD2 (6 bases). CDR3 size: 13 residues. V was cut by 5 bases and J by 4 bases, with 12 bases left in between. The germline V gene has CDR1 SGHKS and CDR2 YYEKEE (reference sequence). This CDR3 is CASRATSSETQYF. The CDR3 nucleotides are TGTGCCAGCAGAGCGACTAGTTCAGAGACCCAGTACTTC. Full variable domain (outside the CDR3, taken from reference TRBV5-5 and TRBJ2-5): DAGVTQSPTHLIKTRGQQVTLRCSPISGHKSVSWYQQVLGQGPQFIFQYYEKEERGRGNFPDRFSARQFPNYSSELNVNALLLGDSALYLCASRATSSETQYFGPGTRLLVL.

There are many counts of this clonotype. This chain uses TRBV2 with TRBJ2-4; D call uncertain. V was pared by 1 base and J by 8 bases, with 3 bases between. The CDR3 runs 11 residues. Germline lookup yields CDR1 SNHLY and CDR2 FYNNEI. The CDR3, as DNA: TGTGCCAGCAGTGAAGGCTACATTCAGTACTTC. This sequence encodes CASSEGYIQYF.

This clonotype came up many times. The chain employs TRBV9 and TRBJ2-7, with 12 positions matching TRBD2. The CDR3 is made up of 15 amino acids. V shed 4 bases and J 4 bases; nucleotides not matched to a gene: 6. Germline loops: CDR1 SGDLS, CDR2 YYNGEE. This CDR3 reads CASSPRLAGVYEQYF. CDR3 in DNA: TGTGCCAGCAGCCCGCGACTAGCGGGAGTGTACGAGCAGTACTTC.

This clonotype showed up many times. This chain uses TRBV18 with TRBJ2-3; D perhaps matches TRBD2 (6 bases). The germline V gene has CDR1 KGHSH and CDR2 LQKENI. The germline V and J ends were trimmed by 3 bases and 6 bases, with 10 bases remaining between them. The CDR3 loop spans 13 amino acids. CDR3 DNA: TGTGCCAGCTCACCCGGGGAGGCGGATACGCAGTATTTT. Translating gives CASSPGEADTQYF.

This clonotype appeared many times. The CDR3: CASSWDSTDTQYF. The CDR3 region has the DNA TGTGCCAGCAGTTGGGACTCCACAGATACGCAGTATTTT. This chain uses TRBV7-8 with TRBJ2-3; D is perhaps TRBD2 (6 bases). Germline CDR1 and CDR2: SGHVS and FQNEAQ. The CDR3 contains 13 residues. The germline V and J ends were trimmed by 6 bases and 2 bases, with 9 bases remaining between them. Full variable domain (outside the CDR3, taken from reference TRBV7-8 and TRBJ2-3): GAGVSQSPRYKVAKRGQDVALRCDPISGHVSLFWYQQALGQGPEFLTYFQNEAQLDKSGLPSDRFFAERPEGSVSTLKIQRTQQEDSAVYLCASSWDSTDTQYFGPGTRLTVL.

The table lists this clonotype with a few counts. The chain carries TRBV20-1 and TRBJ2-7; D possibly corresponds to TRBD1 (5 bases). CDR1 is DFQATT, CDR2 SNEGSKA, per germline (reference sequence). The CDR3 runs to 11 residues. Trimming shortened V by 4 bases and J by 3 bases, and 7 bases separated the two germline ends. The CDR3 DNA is TGCAGTGCTACTAGGGGCTACGAGCAGTACTTC. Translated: CSATRGYEQYF.

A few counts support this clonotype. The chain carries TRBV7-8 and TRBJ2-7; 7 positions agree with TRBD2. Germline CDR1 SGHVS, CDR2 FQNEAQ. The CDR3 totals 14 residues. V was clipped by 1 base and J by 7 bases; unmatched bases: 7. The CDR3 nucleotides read TGTGCCAGCAGCTTAGTTTCAGCAGCGGGGGAGCAGTACTTC. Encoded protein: CASSLVSAAGEQYF. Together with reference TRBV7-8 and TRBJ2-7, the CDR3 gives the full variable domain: GAGVSQSPRYKVAKRGQDVALRCDPISGHVSLFWYQQALGQGPEFLTYFQNEAQLDKSGLPSDRFFAERPEGSVSTLKIQRTQQEDSAVYLCASSLVSAAGEQYFGPGTRLTVT.

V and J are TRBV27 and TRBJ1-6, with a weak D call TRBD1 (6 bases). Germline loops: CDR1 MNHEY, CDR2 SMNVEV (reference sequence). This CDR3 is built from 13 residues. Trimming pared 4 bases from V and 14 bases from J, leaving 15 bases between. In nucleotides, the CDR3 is TGTGCCAGCAGTTATGGACAGTTAAGTTCCCTCCACTTT. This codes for CASSYGQLSSLHF.

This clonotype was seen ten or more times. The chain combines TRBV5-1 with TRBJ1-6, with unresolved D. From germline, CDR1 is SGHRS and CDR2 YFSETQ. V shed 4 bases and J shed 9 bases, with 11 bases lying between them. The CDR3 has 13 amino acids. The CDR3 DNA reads TGCGCCAGCAGCCCAGCGACGCTTTCACCCCTCCACTTT. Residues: CASSPATLSPLHF.

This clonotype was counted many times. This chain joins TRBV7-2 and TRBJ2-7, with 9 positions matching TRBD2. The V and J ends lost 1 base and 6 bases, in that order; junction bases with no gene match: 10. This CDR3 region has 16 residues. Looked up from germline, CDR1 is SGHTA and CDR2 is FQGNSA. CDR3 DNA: TGTGCCAGCAGCTTAGGTGGGGGACTAGCAAGGCCCGAGCAGTACTTC. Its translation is CASSLGGGLARPEQYF.

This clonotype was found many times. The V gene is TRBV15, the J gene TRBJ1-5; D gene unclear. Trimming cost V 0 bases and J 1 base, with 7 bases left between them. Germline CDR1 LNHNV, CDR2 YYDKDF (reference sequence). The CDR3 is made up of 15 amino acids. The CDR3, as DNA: TGTGCCACCAGCAGAGACCGCGGCAGCAATCAGCCCCAGCATTTT. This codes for CATSRDRGSNQPQHF.

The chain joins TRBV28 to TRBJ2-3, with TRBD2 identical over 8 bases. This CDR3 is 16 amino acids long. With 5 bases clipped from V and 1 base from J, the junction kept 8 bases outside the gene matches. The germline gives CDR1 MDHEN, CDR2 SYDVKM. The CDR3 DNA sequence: TGTGCCAGCAGTCCCGCTACGGGAGGGGGCACAGATACGCAGTATTTT. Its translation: CASSPATGGGTDTQYF.

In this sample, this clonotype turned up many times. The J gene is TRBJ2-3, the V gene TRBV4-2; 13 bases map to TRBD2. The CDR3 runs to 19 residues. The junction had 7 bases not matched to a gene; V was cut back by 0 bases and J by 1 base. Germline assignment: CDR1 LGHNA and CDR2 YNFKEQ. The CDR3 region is CASSQELAGGPGGTDTQYF. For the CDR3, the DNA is TGTGCCAGCAGCCAAGAACTAGCGGGAGGGCCCGGAGGCACAGATACGCAGTATTTT.

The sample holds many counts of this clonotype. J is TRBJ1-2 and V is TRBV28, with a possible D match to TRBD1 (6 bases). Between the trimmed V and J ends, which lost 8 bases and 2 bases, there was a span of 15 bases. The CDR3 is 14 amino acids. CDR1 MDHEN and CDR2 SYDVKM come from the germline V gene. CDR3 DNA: TGTGCCAGCCGCGAGACAGGTCAGAACTATGGCTACACCTTC. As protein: CASRETGQNYGYTF.

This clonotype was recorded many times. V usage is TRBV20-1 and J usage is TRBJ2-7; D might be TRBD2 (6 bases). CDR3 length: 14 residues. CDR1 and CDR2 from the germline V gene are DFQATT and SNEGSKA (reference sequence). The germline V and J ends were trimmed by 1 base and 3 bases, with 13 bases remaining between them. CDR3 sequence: CSARARWRDYEQYF. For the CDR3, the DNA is TGCAGTGCTAGAGCCCGGTGGAGGGACTACGAGCAGTACTTC.

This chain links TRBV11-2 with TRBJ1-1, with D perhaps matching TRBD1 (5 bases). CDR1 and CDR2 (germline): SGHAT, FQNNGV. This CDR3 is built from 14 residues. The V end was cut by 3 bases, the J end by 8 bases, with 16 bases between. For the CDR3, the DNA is TGTGCCAGCAGCTTGTTGGAGGGGAGACTCGAAGCTTTCTTT. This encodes CASSLLEGRLEAFF.

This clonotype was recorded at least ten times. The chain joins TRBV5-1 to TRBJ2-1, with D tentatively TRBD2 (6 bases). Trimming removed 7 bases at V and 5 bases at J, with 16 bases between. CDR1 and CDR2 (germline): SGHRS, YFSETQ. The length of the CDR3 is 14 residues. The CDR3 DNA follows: TGCGCCAGCGCTGTCGGGAGTTTCAACAATGAGCAGTTCTTC. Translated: CASAVGSFNNEQFF.

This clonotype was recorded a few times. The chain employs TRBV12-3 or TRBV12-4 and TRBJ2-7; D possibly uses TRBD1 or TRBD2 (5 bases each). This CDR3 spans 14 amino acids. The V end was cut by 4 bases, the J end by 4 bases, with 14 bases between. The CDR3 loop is CASSSRDGLYEQYF. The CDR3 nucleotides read TGTGCCAGCAGTTCTAGGGACGGCCTATACGAGCAGTACTTC.

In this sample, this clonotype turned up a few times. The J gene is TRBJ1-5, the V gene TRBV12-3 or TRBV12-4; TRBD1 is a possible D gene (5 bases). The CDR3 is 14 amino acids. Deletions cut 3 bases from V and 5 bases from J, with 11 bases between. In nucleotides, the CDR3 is TGTGCCAGCAGTTTTCCAGGGCAGGATCAGCCCCAGCATTTT. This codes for CASSFPGQDQPQHF.

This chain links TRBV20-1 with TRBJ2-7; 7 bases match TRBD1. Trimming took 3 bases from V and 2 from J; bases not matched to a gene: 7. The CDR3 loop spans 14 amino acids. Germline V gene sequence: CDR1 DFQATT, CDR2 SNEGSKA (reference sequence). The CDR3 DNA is TGCAGTGCTAGGCACCCGGGACAGACCTACGAGCAGTACTTC. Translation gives CSARHPGQTYEQYF.

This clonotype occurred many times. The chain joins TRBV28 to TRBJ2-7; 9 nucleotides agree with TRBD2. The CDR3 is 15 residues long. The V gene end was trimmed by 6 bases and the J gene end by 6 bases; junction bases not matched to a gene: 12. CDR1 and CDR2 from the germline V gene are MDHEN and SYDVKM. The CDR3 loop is CASRVPLAGASEQYF. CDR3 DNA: TGTGCCAGCAGGGTCCCCTTAGCGGGAGCTAGCGAGCAGTACTTC.

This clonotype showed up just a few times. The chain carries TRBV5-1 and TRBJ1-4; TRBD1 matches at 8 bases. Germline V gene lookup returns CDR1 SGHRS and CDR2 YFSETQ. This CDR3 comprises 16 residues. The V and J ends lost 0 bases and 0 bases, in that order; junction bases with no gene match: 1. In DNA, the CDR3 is TGCGCCAGCAGCTTGGGACAGGGGCCAACTAATGAAAAACTGTTTTTT. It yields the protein CASSLGQGPTNEKLFF.

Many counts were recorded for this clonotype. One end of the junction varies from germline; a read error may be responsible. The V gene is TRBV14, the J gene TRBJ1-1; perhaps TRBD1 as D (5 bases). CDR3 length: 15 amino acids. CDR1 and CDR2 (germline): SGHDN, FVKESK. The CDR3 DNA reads TGTGCCAGCAGCCAATACAATGTTTGGGGGACTGGAGCTTTCTTT. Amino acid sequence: CASSQYNVWGTGAFF.

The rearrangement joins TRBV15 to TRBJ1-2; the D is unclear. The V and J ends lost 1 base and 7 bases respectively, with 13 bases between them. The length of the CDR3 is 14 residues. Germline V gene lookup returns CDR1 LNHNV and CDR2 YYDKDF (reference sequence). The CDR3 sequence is CATSRGAGAVGYTF. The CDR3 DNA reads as TGTGCCACCAGCAGAGGTGCGGGAGCCGTTGGCTACACCTTC.

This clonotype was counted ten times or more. Here the CDR3 reads CASSQAQGRTYEQYF. The CDR3 nucleotides read TGTGCCAGCAGCCAGGCACAGGGGAGAACCTACGAGCAGTACTTC. This chain uses TRBV4-2 with TRBJ2-7; 7 nucleotides agree with TRBD1. V lost 3 bases, J lost 2 bases, and 7 bases stayed unmatched. Germline V lookup: CDR1 LGHNA, CDR2 YNFKEQ. This CDR3 comprises 15 residues.

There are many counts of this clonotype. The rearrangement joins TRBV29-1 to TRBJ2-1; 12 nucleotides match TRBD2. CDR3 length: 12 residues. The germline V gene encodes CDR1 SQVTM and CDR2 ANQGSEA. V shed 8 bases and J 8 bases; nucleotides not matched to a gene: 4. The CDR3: CSSTSGRYEQFF. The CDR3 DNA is TGCAGCAGTACTAGCGGGAGGTATGAGCAGTTCTTC.